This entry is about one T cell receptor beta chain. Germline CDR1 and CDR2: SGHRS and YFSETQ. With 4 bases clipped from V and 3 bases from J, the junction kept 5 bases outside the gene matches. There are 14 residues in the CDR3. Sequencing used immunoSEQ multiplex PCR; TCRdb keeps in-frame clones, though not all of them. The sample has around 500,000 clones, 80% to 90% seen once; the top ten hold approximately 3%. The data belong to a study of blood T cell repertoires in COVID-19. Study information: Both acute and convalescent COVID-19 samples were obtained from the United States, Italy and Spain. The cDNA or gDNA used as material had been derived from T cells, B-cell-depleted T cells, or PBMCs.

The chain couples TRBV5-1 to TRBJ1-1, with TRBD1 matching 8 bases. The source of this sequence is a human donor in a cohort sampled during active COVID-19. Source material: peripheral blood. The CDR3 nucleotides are TGCGCCAGCAGCATCGGACAGGGTGACACTGAAGCTTTCTTT. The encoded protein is CASSIGQGDTEAFF.